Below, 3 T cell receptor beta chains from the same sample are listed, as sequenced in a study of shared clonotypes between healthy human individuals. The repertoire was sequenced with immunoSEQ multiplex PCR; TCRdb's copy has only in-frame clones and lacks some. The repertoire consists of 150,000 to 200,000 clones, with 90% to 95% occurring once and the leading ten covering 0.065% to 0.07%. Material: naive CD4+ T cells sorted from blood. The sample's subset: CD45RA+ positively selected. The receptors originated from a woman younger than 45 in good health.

In nucleotides, the CDR3 is TGTGCCAGCAGCTTAGCCCCCGCAAACTACAATGAGCAGTTCTTC. It codes for CASSLAPANYNEQFF. This sequence joins TRBV4-2 and TRBJ2-1; D gene uncertain. Germline CDR1 and CDR2: LGHNA and YNFKEQ. V was pared by 5 bases and J by 3 bases, with 14 bases between. The CDR3 is 15 amino acids.

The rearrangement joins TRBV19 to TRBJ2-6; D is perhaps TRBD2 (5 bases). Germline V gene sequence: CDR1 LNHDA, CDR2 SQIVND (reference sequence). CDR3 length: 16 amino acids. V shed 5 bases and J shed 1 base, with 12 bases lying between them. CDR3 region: CASSGPRGSGANVLTF. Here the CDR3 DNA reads TGTGCCAGTAGTGGCCCCCGGGGATCTGGGGCCAACGTCCTGACTTTC.

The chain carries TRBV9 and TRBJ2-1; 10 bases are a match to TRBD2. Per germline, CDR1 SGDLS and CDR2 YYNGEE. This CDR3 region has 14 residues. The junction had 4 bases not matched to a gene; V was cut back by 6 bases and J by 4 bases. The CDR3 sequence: CASKPSGSYNEQFF. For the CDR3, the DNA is TGTGCCAGCAAGCCTAGCGGGAGTTACAATGAGCAGTTCTTC.